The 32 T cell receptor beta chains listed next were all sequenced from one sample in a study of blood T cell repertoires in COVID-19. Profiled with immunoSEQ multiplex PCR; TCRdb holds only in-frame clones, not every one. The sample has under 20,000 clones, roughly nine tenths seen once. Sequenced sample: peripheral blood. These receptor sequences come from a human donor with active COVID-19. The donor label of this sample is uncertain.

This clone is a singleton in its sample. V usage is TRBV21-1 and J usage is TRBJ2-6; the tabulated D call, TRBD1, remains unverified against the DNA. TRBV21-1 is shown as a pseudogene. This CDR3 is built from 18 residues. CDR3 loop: CASSKDGTGPPGANVLTF. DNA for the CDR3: TGTGCCAGCAGCAAAGATGGGACAGGGCCGCCTGGGGCCAACGTCCTGACTTTC.

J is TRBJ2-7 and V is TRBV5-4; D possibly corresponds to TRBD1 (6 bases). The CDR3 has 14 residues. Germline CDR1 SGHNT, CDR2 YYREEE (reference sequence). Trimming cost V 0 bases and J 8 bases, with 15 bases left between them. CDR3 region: CASSLESQGWKQYF. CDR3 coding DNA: TGTGCCAGCAGCTTGGAGTCTCAGGGGTGGAAGCAGTACTTC.

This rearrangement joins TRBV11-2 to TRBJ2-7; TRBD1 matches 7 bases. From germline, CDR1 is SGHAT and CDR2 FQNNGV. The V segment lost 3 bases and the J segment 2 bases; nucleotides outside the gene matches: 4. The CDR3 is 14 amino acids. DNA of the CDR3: TGTGCCAGCAGCTTCGGGACAGCTACCTACGAGCAGTACTTC. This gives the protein CASSFGTATYEQYF.

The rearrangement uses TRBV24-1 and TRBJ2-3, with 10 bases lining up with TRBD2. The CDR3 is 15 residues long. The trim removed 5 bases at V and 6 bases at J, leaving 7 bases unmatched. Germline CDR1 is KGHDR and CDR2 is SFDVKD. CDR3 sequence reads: CATSAQREGHDTQYF. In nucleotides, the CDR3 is TGTGCCACCAGTGCACAGCGGGAGGGCCATGATACGCAGTATTTT.

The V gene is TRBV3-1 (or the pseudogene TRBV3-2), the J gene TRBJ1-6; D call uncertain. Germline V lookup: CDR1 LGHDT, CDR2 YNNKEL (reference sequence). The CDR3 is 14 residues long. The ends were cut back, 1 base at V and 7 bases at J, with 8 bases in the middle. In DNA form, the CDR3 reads TGTGCCAGCAGCCAAGGCCCTACCAATTCACCCCTCCACTTT. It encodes CASSQGPTNSPLHF.

This CDR3 is CASSLAALTDTQYF. The CDR3 DNA sequence: TGTGCCAGTTCACTAGCGGCACTTACAGATACGCAGTATTTT. The rearrangement uses TRBV3-1 (or the pseudogene TRBV3-2) and TRBJ2-3; TRBD2 aligns across 8 bases. Germline V gene data show CDR1 as LGHDT and CDR2 as YNNKEL (reference sequence). V shed 9 bases and J 3 bases; nucleotides not matched to a gene: 8. The CDR3 extends over 14 amino acids.

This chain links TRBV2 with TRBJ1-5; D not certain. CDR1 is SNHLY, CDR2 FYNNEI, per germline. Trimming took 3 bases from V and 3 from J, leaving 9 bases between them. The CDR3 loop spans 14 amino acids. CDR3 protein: CASSDGQVNQPQHF. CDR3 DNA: TGTGCCAGCAGTGATGGTCAGGTCAATCAGCCCCAGCATTTT.

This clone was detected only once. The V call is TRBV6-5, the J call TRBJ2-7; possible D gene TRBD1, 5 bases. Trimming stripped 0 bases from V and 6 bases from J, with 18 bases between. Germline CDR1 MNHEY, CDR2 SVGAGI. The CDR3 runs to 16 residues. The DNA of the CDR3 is TGTGCCAGCAGTTACTCTAGGACAAGGGGCATTCGCGAGCAGTACTTC. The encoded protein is CASSYSRTRGIREQYF.

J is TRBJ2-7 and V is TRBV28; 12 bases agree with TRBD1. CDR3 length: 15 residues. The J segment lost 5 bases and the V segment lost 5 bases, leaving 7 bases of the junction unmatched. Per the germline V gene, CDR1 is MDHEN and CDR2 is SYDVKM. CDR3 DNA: TGTGCCAGCAGTCCCGGGACAGGGGGCGGTGACGAGCAGTACTTC. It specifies CASSPGTGGGDEQYF.

The CDR3 region is CAWSTTTYSPLHF. In nucleotides, the CDR3 is TGTGCCTGGAGTACGACGACATATTCACCCCTCCACTTT. The chain combines TRBV30 with TRBJ1-6; D is ambiguous. The CDR3 spans 13 residues. Per the germline V gene, CDR1 is GTSNPN and CDR2 is SVGIG (reference sequence). The V gene lost 2 bases and the J gene lost 8 bases, with 10 bases spanning the gap.

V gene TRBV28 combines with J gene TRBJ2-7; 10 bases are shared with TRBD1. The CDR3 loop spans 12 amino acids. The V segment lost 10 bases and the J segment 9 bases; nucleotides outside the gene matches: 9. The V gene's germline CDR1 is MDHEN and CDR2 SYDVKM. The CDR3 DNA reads TGTGCCAAAAGGGACAGGGGCTTAGGGCAGTACTTC. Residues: CAKRDRGLGQYF.

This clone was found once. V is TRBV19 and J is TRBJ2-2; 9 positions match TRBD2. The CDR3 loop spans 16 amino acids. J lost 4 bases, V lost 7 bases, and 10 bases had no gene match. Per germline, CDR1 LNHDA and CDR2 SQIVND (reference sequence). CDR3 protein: CASTGGLAGLTGELFF. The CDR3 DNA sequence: TGTGCCAGTACAGGGGGGCTAGCGGGACTCACCGGGGAGCTGTTTTTT. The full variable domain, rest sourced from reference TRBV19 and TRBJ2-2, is DGGITQSPKYLFRKEGQNVTLSCEQNLNHDAMYWYRQDPGQGLRLIYYSQIVNDFQKGDIAEGYSVSREKKESFPLTVTSAQKNPTAFYLCASTGGLAGLTGELFFGEGSRLTVL.

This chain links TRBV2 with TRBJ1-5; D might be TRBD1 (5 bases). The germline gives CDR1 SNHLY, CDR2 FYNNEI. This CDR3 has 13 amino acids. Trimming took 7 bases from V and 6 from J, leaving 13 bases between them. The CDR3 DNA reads TGTGCCAGCAACCTGGGGGGAACTCAGCCCCAGCATTTT. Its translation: CASNLGGTQPQHF.

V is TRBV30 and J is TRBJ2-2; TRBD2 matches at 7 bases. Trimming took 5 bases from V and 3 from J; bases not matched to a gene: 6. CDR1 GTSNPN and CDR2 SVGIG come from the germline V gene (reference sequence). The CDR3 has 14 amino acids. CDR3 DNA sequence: TGTGCCTGGGGATGGGGAGGGGACACCGGGGAGCTGTTTTTT. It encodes CAWGWGGDTGELFF.

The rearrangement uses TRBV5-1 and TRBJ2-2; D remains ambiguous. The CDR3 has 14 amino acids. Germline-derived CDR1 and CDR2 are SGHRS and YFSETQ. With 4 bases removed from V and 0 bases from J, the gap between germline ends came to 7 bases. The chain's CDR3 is CASSLSSNTGELFF. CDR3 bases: TGCGCCAGCAGCCTCTCGTCGAACACCGGGGAGCTGTTTTTT.

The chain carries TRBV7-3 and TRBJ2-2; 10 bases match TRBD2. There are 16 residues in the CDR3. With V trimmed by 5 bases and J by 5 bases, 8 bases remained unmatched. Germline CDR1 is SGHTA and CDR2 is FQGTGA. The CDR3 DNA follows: TGTGCCAGCAGCAAAGGGCTAGCGGGAGTAACCGGGGAGCTGTTTTTT. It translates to CASSKGLAGVTGELFF.

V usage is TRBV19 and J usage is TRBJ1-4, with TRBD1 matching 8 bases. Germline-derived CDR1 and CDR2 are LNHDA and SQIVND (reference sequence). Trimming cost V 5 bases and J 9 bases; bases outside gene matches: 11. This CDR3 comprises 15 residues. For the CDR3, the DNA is TGTGCCAGTAGTCCCAGCGGGACAGGTCCGAAAAAACTGTTTTTT. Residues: CASSPSGTGPKKLFF.

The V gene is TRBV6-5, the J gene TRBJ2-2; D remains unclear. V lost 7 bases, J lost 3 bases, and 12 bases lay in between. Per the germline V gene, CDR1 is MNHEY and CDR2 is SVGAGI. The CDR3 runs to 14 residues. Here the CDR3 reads CASTYERDTGELFF. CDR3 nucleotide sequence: TGTGCCAGCACCTACGAACGGGACACCGGGGAGCTGTTTTTT.

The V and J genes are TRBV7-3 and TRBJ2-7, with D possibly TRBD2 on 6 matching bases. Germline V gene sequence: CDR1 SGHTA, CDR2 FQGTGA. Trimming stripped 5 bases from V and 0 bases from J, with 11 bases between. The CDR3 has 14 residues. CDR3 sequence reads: CASSPTSSSYEQYF. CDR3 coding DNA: TGTGCCAGCAGCCCTACTAGCAGCTCCTACGAGCAGTACTTC.

The CDR3 sequence is CATSLSGTGGTDTQYF. Written as DNA, the CDR3 is TGTGCCACCTCGTTAAGTGGGACAGGGGGCACAGATACGCAGTATTTT. The V gene is TRBV24-1, the J gene TRBJ2-3; 10 bases agree with TRBD1. After removal of 9 bases from V and 1 base from J, the junction contained 9 bases not matched to a gene. Germline V lookup: CDR1 KGHDR, CDR2 SFDVKD. This CDR3 contains 16 residues.

This CDR3 is CASSPGSLLGTDTQYF. CDR3 DNA: TGTGCCAGCAGCCCAGGGTCGCTGCTAGGCACAGATACGCAGTATTTT. The rearrangement joins TRBV5-4 to TRBJ2-3, with D perhaps TRBD1 (5 bases). CDR3 size: 16 residues. V was trimmed by 4 bases and J by 1 base, leaving 16 bases between them. Germline V gene data show CDR1 as SGHNT and CDR2 as YYREEE (reference sequence).

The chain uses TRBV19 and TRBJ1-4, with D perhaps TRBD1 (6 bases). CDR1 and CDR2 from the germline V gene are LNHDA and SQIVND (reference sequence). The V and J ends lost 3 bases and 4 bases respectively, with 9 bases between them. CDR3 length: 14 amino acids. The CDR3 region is CASSIGRGNEKLFF. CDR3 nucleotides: TGTGCCAGTAGTATCGGCAGGGGTAATGAAAAACTGTTTTTT.

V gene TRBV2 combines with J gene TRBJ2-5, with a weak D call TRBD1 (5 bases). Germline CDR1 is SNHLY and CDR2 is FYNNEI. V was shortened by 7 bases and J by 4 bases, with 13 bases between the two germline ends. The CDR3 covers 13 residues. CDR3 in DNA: TGTGCCAGCATACGCAGGGCCGGAGAGACCCAGTACTTC. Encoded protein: CASIRRAGETQYF.

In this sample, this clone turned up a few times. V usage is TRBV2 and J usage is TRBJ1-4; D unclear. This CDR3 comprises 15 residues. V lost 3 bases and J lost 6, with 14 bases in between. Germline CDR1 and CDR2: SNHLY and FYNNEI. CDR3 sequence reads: CASSDPGVRDEKLFF. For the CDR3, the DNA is TGTGCCAGCAGTGACCCCGGGGTAAGGGATGAAAAACTGTTTTTT. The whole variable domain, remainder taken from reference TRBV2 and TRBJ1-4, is EPEVTQTPSHQVTQMGQEVILRCVPISNHLYFYWYRQILGQKVEFLVSFYNNEISEKSEIFDDQFSVERPDGSNFTLKIRSTKLEDSAMYFCASSDPGVRDEKLFFGSGTQLSVL.

The CDR3 DNA sequence: TGTGCCAGCAGCTTGAAACAGGGGGGACAGCCCCAGCATTTT. It is translated as CASSLKQGGQPQHF. The V gene is TRBV7-8, the J gene TRBJ1-5; 8 positions match TRBD1. The germline CDR1 and CDR2 sequences are SGHVS and FQNEAQ. J was trimmed by 7 bases and V by 3 bases; bases with no gene match: 5. The CDR3 length is 14 residues.

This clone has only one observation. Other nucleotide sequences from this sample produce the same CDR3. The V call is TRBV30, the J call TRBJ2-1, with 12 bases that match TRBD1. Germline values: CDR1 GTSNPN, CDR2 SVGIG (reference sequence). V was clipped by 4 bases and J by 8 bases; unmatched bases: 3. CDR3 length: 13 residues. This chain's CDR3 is CAWTGTGGYEQFF. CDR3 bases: TGTGCCTGGACGGGGACAGGGGGCTATGAGCAGTTCTTC.

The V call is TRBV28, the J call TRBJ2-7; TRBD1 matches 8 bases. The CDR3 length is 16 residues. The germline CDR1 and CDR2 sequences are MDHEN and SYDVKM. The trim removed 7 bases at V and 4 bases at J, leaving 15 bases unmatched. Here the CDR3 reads CASNNRQGSLLYEQYF. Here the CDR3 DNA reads TGTGCCAGCAACAATCGACAGGGGTCTTTATTATACGAGCAGTACTTC.

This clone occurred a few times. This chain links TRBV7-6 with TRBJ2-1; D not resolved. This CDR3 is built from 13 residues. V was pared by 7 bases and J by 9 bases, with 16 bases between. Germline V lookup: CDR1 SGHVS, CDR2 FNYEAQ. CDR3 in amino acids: CASTETETGEQFF. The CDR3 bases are TGTGCCAGCACCGAAACTGAGACGGGTGAGCAGTTCTTC.

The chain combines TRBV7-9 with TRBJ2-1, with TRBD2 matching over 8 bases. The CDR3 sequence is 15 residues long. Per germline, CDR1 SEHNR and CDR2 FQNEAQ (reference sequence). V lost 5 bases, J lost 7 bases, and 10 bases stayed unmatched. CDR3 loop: CASSPRGGGPNEQFF. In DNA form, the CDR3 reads TGTGCCAGCAGCCCCCGGGGCGGGGGGCCAAATGAGCAGTTCTTC. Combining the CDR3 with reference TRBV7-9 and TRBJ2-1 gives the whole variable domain DTGVSQNPRHKITKRGQNVTFRCDPISEHNRLYWYRQTLGQGPEFLTYFQNEAQLEKSRLLSDRFSAERPKGSFSTLEIQRTEQGDSAMYLCASSPRGGGPNEQFFGPGTRLTVL.

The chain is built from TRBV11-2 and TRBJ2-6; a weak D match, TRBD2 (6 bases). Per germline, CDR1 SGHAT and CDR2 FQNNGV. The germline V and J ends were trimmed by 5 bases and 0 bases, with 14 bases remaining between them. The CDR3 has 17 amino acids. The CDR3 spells CASSLGRLISGANVLTF. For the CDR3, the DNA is TGTGCCAGCAGCCTGGGGAGGTTGATCTCTGGGGCCAACGTCCTGACTTTC.

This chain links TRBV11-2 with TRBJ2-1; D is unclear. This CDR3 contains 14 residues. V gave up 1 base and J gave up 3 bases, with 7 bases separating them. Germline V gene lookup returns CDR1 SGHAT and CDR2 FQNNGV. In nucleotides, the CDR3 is TGTGCCAGCAGCTTAGCGGGTAACTACAATGAGCAGTTCTTC. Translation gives CASSLAGNYNEQFF.

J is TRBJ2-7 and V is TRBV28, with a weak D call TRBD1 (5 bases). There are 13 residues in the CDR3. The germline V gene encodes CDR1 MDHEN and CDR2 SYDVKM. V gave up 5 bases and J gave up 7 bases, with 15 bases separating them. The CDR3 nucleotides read TGTGCCAGCAGTCCCCTGGGGCCAAGGGAGCAGTACTTC. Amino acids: CASSPLGPREQYF.